This entry features one T cell receptor beta chain sequence. This clonotype was recorded at least ten times. This clone's antigen is unknown. Within one base of it there is no much larger clone, and no base qualities were kept. This record comes from a study of T cells in Graves' hyperthyroidism and ophthalmopathy (dated by TCRdb to about 2019). About the study as a whole: Peripheral blood samples were taken at the time of initial diagnosis, prior to any treatment. TCR V-J signatures able to tell the groups apart were searched for in a discovery cohort of 95 to 100 patients, of whom around 43 had Graves' ophthalmopathy and 55 to 65 had stable Graves' hyperthyroidism. Whether ophthalmopathy could be predicted prospectively was tested in an independent validation cohort made up of roughly 20 hyperthyroidism patients plus 17 patients who later progressed to ophthalmopathy. The 100 discovery patients were randomly divided into training and test sets at a 7:3 ratio. In roughly six Graves' hyperthyroidism patients, the study also compared T-cell repertoires from thyroid tissue with T-cell repertoires from blood. Once sampling was done, hyperthyroidism patients were given methimazole at a starting dose of 30 mg daily, whereas ophthalmopathy patients were given high-dose intravenous methylprednisolone. TCR Vbeta CDR3 sequencing of 140 or so peripheral blood samples (about 45 ophthalmopathy, roughly 72 hyperthyroidism and about 17 progressor patients) is reported in the paper. Broad study findings and their caveats: In validation, the model predicted progression to ophthalmopathy with 55% to 71% sensitivity and around 72% specificity, a median of about 6.7 months before onset. Sample size was not statistically predetermined, and blinding of investigators to group allocation was not performed. Ophthalmopathy was separated from stable hyperthyroidism by a 13 V-J signature model, with 87.88% sensitivity and roughly 81% specificity obtained in cross-validation and 80%/75% obtained in testing. Most expanded thyroid clonotypes (frequency above 0.001) were also found in blood, which suggests that blood repertoires may mirror thyroid immune responses.

The CDR3 runs 14 amino acids, cysteine and phenylalanine included. Only CDR3 DNA remains: 42 bases, in frame from the first base. According to the germline V gene, CDR1 reads SNHLY and CDR2 reads FYNNEI. Relative to germline, V is 1 base shorter and J is 7 bases shorter, with 10 bases between their ends. Stable Graves' hyperthyroidism was defined as no progression to ophthalmopathy during 18 months of follow-up. Hyperthyroidism patients were newly diagnosed, with disease duration under 2 months, and aged 18 to 65 years. Any patient with an uncontrolled infection, another autoimmune disease, pregnancy or lactation was excluded. Clinical symptoms, serum thyroxine and TRAb, thyroid ultrasound, and orbital computed tomography formed the basis for the diagnoses. PBMCs were separated from roughly 10 ml of fresh peripheral blood using Ficoll-Paque density gradient centrifugation. Total RNA was extracted using Trizol reagent, and RNA quality was assessed on an Agilent 2100 Bioanalyzer.

Amplification of TCR beta CDR3 regions was carried out from RNA transcripts. For the first round of RT-PCR on the TCR CDR3, the HTBI primer set was used together with the Qiagen OneStep RT-PCR kit. A second multiplex PCR round built the libraries, followed by size selection and purification. Paired-end sequencing of the libraries was performed with 100 bp reads on an Illumina HiSeq2000. Per the authors' processing: SOAPnuke was used to process the raw data, throwing out any read that contained adapters or uncalled bases, had a mean Phred below 15, or lacked an exact constant-primer or identifier match. COPE v1.2.5 was used to merge high-quality paired reads, and clonotypes were defined as unique nucleotide sequences. MiTCR v1.1 was used to align the clonotypes against IMGT TRBV, TRBD and TRBJ reference segments. The analysis included only V-J combinations with a frequency above 0.0001, which together covered 99% to 99.2% of the repertoires. A TCS score was defined as the ratio between F50 (clonal expansion) and ExV (chaos), using BLOSUM62-based TCRdist between CDR3 peptides within each V-J. Welch's t-statistics and random forest reduced 450 to 600 V-J features to roughly 13, which were used in a naive Bayes classifier (R e1071). TCRdb took the public reads, trimmed them with fastp at Q25, ran MiXCR for clone calling and kept in-frame beta chains. For every CDR3 protein sequence, its rows merge into one entry that carries the most common genes and DNA. None of the V and J calls come from the authors' own analysis; TCRdb made them. The sample table records under 350,000 distinct CDR3 sequences; around 20% of these occur just once. About 50% of the sample is in the top ten clones.

Sequencing was carried out using blood. The receptor comes from a woman in her forties or fifties with Graves' hyperthyroidism. The V and J segments used are TRBV2 and TRBJ2-2, with the D segment identity uncertain. The CDR3 sequence is CASSEEMGGGELFF. DNA sequence: TGTGCCAGCAGTGAAGAGATGGGCGGCGGGGAGCTGTTTTTT.